Given below is one T cell receptor (beta chain) in context. The antigen is undetermined. This CDR3 has 12 residues. CDR1 DFQATT and CDR2 SNEGSKA come from the germline V gene (reference sequence). V gave up 8 bases and J gave up 0 bases, with 11 bases separating them. RNA transcripts gave rise to amplified TCR beta CDR3 regions. The study used the HTBI primer set for a first-round RT-PCR of the TCR CDR3. TCRdb independently ran MiXCR on the multiplex PCR reads; one entry per CDR3 protein. The profile shows 750,000 to 900,000 distinct CDR3 sequences, roughly 40% of them singletons. This entry comes from a study of T cells in Graves' hyperthyroidism and ophthalmopathy. Study-level findings and limits: Most thyroid-expanded clonotypes above 0.001 were also found in blood.

The material sequenced was blood. The rearrangement links TRBV20-1 to TRBJ2-7, with a possible D match to TRBD1 (6 bases). The TCR originated in a man between 18 and 35 years old with Graves' hyperthyroidism. The CDR3 nucleotides read TGCAGTACTCAGGGGAGCTCCTACGAGCAGTACTTC. Translation: CSTQGSSYEQYF.